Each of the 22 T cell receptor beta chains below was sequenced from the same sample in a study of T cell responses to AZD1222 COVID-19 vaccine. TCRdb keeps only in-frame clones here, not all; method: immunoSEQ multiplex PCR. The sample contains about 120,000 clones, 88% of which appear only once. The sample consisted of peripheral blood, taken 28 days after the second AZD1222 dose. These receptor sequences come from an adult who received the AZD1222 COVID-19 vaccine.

The CDR3 coding sequence is TGTGCCTGGACGGGCACCGGGGAGCTGTTTTTT. Translation: CAWTGTGELFF. This sequence joins TRBV30 and TRBJ2-2; D unclear. Trimming left V 4 bases short and J 4 bases short, with 4 bases between. The length of the CDR3 is 11 residues. The germline V gene has CDR1 GTSNPN and CDR2 SVGIG (reference sequence).

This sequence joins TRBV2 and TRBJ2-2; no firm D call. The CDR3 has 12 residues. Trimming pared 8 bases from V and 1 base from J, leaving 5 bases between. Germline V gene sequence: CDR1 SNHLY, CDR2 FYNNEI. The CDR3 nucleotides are TGTGCCAGCGCTCAGAACACCGGGGAGCTGTTTTTT. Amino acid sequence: CASAQNTGELFF.

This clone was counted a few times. CDR3 nucleotides: TGCGCCAGCAGCTTCCAGGATAGGCAGTTCTTC. Translated: CASSFQDRQFF. The chain recombines TRBV5-1 with TRBJ2-1, with unresolved D. V lost 2 bases, J lost 12 bases, and 9 bases lay in between. Per germline, CDR1 SGHRS and CDR2 YFSETQ. CDR3 size: 11 residues.

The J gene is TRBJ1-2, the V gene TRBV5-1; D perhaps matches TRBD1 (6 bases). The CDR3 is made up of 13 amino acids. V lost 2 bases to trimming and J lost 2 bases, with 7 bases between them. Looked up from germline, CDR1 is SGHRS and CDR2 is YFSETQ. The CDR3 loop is CASSLGGNYGYTF. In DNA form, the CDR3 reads TGCGCCAGCAGCTTAGGGGGGAACTATGGCTACACCTTC.

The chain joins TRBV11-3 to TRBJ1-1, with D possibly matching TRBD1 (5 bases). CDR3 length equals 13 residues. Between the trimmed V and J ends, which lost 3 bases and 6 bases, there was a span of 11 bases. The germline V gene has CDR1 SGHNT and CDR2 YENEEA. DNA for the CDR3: TGTGCCAGCAGCTTGGGGCCTGGGGCTGAAGCTTTCTTT. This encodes CASSLGPGAEAFF.

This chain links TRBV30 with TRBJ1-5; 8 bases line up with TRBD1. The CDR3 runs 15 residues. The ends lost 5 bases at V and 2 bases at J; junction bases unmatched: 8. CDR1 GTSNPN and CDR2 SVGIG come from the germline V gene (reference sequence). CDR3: CAWDRGPLGNQPQHF. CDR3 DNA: TGTGCCTGGGACAGGGGCCCTCTAGGCAATCAGCCCCAGCATTTT.

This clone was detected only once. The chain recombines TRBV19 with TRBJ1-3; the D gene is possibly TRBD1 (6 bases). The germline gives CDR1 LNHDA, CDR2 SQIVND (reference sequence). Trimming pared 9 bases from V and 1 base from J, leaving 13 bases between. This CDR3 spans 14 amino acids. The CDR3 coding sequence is TGTGCCAGCCTTACAGGGAGGTCTGGAAACACCATATATTTT. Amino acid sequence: CASLTGRSGNTIYF.

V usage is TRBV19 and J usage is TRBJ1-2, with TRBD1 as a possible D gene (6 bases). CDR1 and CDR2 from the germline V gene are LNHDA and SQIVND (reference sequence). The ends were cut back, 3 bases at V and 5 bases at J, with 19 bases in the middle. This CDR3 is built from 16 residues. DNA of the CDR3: TGTGCCAGTAGTATCGCCGGGGGCCCTGCCGATTATGGCTACACCTTC. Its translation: CASSIAGGPADYGYTF.

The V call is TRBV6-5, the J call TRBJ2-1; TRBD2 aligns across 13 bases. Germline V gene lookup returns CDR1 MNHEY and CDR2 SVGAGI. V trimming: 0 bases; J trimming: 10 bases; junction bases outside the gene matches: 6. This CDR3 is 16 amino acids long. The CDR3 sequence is CASSYSGTSGKGEQFF. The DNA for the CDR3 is TGTGCCAGCAGTTACTCAGGGACTAGCGGGAAAGGGGAGCAGTTCTTC.

The CDR3 is CASGGGSYEQYF. The CDR3 region has the DNA TGTGCCAGCGGGGGTGGCTCCTACGAGCAGTACTTC. This sequence joins TRBV7-8 and TRBJ2-7; D is tentatively TRBD1 or TRBD2 (5 bases each). The V end was cut by 8 bases, the J end by 0 bases, with 8 bases between. The germline gives CDR1 SGHVS, CDR2 FQNEAQ. The CDR3 extends over 12 amino acids.

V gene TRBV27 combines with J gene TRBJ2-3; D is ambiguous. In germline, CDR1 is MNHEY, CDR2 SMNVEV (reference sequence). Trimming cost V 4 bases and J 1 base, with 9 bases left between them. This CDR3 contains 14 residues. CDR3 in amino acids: CASSWRLRTDTQYF. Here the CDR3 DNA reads TGTGCCAGCAGTTGGCGACTCCGCACAGATACGCAGTATTTT.

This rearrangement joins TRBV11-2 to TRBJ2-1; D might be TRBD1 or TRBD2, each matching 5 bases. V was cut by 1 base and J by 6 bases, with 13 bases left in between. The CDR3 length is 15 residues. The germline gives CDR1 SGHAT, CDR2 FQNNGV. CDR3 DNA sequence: TGTGCCAGCAGCTTAGTTGGGGGAACAGCCAATGAGCAGTTCTTC. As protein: CASSLVGGTANEQFF.

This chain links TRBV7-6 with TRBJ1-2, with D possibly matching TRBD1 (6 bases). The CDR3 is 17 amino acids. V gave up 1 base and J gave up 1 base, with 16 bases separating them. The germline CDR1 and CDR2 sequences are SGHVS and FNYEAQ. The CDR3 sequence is CASSLEAQGGGNYGYTF. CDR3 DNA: TGTGCCAGCAGCTTAGAGGCCCAGGGAGGGGGTAACTATGGCTACACCTTC.

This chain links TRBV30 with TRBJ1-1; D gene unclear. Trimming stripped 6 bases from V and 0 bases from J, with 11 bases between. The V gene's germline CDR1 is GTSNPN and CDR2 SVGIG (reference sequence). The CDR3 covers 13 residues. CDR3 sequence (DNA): TGTGCCTGTGCGGACGACTTGAACACTGAAGCTTTCTTT. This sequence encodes CACADDLNTEAFF. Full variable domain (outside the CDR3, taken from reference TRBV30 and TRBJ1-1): SQTIHQWPATLVQPVGSPLSLECTVEGTSNPNLYWYRQAAGRGLQLLFYSVGIGQISSEVPQNLSASRPQDRQFILSSKKLLLSDSGFYLCACADDLNTEAFFGQGTRLTVV.

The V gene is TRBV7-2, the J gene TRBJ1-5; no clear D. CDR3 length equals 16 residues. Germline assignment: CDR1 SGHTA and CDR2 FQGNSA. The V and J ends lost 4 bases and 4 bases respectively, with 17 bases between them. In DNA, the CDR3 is TGTGCCAGCAGCTCTAGTCAGGCCGCGAGAAATCAGCCCCAGCATTTT. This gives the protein CASSSSQAARNQPQHF.

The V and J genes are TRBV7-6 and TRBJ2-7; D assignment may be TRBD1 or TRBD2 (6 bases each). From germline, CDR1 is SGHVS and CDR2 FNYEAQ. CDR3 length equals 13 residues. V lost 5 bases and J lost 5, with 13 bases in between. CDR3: CASSHGGQNEQYF. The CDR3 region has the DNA TGTGCCAGCAGCCACGGGGGACAAAACGAGCAGTACTTC.

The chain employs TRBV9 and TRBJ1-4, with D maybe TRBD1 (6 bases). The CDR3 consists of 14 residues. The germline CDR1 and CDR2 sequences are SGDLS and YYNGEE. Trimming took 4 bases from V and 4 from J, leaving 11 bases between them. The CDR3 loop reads CASSTGQYNEKLFF. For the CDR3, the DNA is TGTGCCAGCAGCACCGGACAGTATAATGAAAAACTGTTTTTT. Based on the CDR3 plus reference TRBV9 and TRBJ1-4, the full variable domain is DSGVTQTPKHLITATGQRVTLRCSPRSGDLSVYWYQQSLDQGLQFLIQYYNGEERAKGNILERFSAQQFPDLHSELNLSSLELGDSALYFCASSTGQYNEKLFFGSGTQLSVL.

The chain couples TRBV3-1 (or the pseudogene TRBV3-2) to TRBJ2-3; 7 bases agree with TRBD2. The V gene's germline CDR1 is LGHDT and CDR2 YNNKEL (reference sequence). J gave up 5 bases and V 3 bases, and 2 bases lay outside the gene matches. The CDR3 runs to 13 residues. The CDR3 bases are TGTGCCAGCAGCCACCGGGGGGTAGATACGCAGTATTTT. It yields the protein CASSHRGVDTQYF.

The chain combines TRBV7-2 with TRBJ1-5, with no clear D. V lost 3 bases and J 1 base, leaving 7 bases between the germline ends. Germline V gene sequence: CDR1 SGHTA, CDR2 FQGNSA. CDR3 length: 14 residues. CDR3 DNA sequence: TGTGCCAGCAGCTTTTTGTCAAGCAATCAGCCCCAGCATTTT. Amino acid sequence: CASSFLSSNQPQHF.

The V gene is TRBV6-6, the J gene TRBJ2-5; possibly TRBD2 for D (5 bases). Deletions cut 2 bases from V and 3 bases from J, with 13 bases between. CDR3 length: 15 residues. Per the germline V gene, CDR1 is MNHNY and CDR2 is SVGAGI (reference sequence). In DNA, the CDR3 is TGTGCCAGCAGTTACATCGGAGGACCCAAAGAGACCCAGTACTTC. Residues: CASSYIGGPKETQYF.

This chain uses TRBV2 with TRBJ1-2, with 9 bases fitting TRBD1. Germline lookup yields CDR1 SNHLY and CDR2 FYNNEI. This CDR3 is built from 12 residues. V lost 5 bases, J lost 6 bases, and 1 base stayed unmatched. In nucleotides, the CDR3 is TGTGCCAGCAGTAGGGACAGGGATGGCTACACCTTC. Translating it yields CASSRDRDGYTF.

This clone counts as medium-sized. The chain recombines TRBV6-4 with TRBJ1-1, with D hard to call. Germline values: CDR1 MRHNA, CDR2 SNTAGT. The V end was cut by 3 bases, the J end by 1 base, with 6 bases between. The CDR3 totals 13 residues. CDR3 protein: CASSDKENTEAFF. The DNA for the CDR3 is TGTGCCAGCAGTGATAAGGAGAACACTGAAGCTTTCTTT.